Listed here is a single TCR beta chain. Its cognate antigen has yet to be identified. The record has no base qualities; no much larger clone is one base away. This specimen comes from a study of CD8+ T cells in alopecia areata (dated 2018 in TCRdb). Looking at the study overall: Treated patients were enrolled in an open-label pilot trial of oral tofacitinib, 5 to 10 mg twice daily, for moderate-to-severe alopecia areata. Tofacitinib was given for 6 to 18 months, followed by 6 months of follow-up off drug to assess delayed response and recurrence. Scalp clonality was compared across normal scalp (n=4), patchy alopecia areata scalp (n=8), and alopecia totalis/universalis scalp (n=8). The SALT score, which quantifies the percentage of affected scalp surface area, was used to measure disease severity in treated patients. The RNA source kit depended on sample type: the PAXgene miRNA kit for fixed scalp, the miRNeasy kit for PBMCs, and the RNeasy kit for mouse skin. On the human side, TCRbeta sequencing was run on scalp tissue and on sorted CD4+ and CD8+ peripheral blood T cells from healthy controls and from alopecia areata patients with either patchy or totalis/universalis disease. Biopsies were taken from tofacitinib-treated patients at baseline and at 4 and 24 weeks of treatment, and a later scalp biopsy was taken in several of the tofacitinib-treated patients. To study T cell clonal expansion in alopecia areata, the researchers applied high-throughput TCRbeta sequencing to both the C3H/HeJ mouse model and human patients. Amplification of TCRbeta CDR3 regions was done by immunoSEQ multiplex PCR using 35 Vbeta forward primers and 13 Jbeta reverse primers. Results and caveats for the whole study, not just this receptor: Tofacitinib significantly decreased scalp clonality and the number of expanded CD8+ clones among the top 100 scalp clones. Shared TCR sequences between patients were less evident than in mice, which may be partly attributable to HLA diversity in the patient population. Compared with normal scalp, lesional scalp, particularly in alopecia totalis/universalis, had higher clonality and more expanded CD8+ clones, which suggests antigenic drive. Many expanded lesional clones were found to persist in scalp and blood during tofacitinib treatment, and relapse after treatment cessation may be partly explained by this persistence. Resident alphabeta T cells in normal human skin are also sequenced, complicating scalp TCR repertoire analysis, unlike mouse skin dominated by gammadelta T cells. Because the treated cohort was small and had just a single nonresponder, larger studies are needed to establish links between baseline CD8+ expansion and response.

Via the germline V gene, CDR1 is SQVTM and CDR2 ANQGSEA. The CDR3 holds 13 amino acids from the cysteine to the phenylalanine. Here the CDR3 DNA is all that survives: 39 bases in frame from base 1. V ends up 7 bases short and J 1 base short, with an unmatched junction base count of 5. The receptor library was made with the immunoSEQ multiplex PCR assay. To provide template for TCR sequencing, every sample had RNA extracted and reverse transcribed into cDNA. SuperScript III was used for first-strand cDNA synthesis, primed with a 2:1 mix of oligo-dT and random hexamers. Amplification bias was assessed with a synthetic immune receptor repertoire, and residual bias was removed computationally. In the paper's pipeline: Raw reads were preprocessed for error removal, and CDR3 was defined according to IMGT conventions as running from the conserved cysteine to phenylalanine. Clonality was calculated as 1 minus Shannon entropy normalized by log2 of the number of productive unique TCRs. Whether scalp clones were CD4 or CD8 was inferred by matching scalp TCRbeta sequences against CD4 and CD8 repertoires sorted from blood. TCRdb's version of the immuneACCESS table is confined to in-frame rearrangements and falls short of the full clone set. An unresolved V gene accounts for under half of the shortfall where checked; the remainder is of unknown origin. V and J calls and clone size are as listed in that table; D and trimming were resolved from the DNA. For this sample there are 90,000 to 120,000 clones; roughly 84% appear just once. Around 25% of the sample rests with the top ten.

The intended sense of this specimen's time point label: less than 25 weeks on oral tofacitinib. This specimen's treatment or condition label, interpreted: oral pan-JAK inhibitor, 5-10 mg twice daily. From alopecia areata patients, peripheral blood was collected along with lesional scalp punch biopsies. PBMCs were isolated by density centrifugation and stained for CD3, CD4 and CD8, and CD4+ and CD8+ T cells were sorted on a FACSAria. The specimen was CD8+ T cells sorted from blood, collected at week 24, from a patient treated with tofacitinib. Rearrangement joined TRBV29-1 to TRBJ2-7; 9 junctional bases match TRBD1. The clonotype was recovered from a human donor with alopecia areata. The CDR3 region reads CSAGQGPSYEQYF. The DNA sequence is TGCAGCGCCGGACAGGGGCCTTCCTACGAGCAGTACTTC.